This TCR beta chain was identified in a study of beta chain features in type 1 diabetes. Study conclusions and caveats: HLA effects on TCRB rearrangement stayed unresolved here. Type 1 diabetes patients had fewer VDJ junction insertions and more deletions. Cells with high TCR expression could be over-represented when cDNA is sequenced. Across all four CD4+ subsets, people with type 1 diabetes showed modestly shorter TCRB CDR3s.

What was sequenced were expressed TCRB transcripts, since all of the isolated RNA had been reverse transcribed. TCRdb's copy holds only in-frame clones and misses some; the assay was immunoSEQ multiplex PCR. The sample holds around 40,000 clones, around 71% seen once. On average, the one heparinised blood draw given by each donor was approximately 100 mL. This clone is judged medium-sized. Its cognate antigen is unknown. V lost 6 bases and J lost 4, with 15 bases in between. This CDR3 spans 14 amino acids. Germline CDR1 reads MNHEY; CDR2 reads SVGAGI. Material for sequencing was Tregs from blood. The chain recombines TRBV6-5 with TRBJ1-2; possibly TRBD1 for D (6 bases). This TCR came from a woman aged 18-29 years with type 1 diabetes. CDR3: CASRNQGFRYGYTF. The DNA for the CDR3 is TGTGCCAGCAGAAATCAGGGGTTCCGCTATGGCTACACCTTC.